The present T cell receptor (beta chain) was sequenced within a study of T-cell memory formation after mild COVID-19. CDR1 and CDR2 from the germline V gene are SGDLS and YYNGEE. The CDR3 extends over 13 amino acids. Trimming stripped 4 bases from V and 4 bases from J, with 11 bases between. TCRdb reprocessed the 5' RACE reads with MiXCR, giving one entry per CDR3 protein. The table has under 350,000 distinct CDR3 sequences, 15% to 20% seen once. This clonotype turned up a few times. The receptor comes from a man younger than 30 who had mild COVID-19 (a few samples of this study predate the infection). Cell type and time point are not known. The material sequenced was PBMCs or a T cell subset sorted from them (not recorded which). This chain connects TRBV9 to TRBJ2-5; D is tentatively TRBD1 or TRBD2 (5 bases each). The CDR3 spells CASSLTGPETQYF. The CDR3 DNA is TGTGCCAGCAGCCTCACGGGGCCAGAGACCCAGTACTTC.